The clone carrying this T cell receptor beta chain has more than one count but fewer than ten. The antigen is undetermined. Losses at the gene ends were 4 bases for V and 2 bases for J; bases not matched to a gene: 9. Germline CDR1 and CDR2: LNHDA and SQIVND (reference sequence). The CDR3 extends over 17 amino acids. This entry comes from a study of cytomegalovirus exposure and HLA in healthy donors. The PCR was carried out with 60 Vbeta primers and 13 Jbeta primers. Only in-frame clones appear in the TCRdb table, and some are missing; sequencing was by immunoSEQ multiplex PCR. Altogether under 150,000 clones are present, roughly 10% being singletons, with the ten largest covering about 1.7%. General study results and limits: There were some public TCRs occurring in many donors, but most TCR sequences were rare.

This TCR was sampled from a male donor in good health and CMV-seronegative. The J gene is TRBJ2-1, the V gene TRBV19; TRBD2 agrees at 9 bases. Material: PBMCs. CDR3 in DNA: TGTGCCAGTAGTACCCAACCCACTAGCGGGCCCTACAATGAGCAGTTCTTC. It translates to CASSTQPTSGPYNEQFF.